This TCR beta chain is from a study of molecular identifiers for immune sequencing clone quantification. TCRdb analysed the PCR reads with MiXCR anew, one entry per CDR3 protein. Of about 63,000 distinct CDR3 sequences in the sample, around 20% are singletons; the top ten hold over 1.1%. Germline values: CDR1 DFQATT, CDR2 SNEGSKA (reference sequence). Trimming pared 6 bases from V and 0 bases from J, leaving 13 bases between. The CDR3 sequence is 14 residues long. The sample holds many counts of this clonotype. The TCR was taken from a human donor in good health. Some libraries in this study had Jurkat cell RNA spiked in. The sequenced sample was naive CD8+ T cells from blood, with Jurkat cell RNA spiked in. This sample's subset: FACS-sorted CD8+CD4-CCR7+CD45RA+ naive T cells. This rearrangement joins TRBV20-1 to TRBJ2-3; D is possibly TRBD1 or TRBD2 (5 bases each). Here the CDR3 reads CSAVGPSSTDTQYF. The CDR3 bases are TGCAGTGCGGTGGGACCCTCTAGCACAGATACGCAGTATTTT.